This TCR beta chain derives from a study of blood T cell repertoires in COVID-19 (dated by TCRdb to the early 2020s). Regarding the research as a whole: Samples covering the acute and convalescent phases of COVID-19 were provided by collaborators in the United States, Italy and Spain. The dataset comprised deeply sampled blood TCRbeta repertoires from subjects exposed to, actively infected with, or recovered from COVID-19. The sample metadata nearly always contained a de-identified subject ID, COVID-19 status, age in years and sex. A freely available public database, intended as a resource for researchers studying the immune response to SARS-CoV-2, is where the repertoires were released. The prospective study material was composed of cDNA or gDNA derived from T cells, B-cell-depleted T cells, or PBMCs. Where available, HLA class I and class II types were taken from metadata supplied by the sample provider and were not determined by assay-based typing. Samples were obtained from the ongoing ImmuneRACE study (first 160 participants) and from about 1,300 subjects provided by 6 global collaborators. Results the study describes overall, beyond this receptor: Clinical and demographic metadata were provided uncurated, with the amount varying by source and participant.

TCRbeta CDR3 regions were amplified from genomic DNA by means of the immunoSEQ Assay, a bias-controlled multiplex PCR. In the original analysis: The number of nucleated cells in each sample was estimated by amplification of reference gene primers within the assay. Sequence reads were collapsed and filtered to measure the absolute abundance of every unique TCRbeta CDR3 rearrangement. For each sample, productive Simpson clonality was calculated by taking the square root of Simpson's diversity index across productive rearrangements. The clones in this table, taken by TCRdb from immuneACCESS, are in-frame only. Not every clone is retained; where verified, under half of the shortfall comes from an unresolved V gene, and the cause of the rest is unknown. V, J and clone size were drawn from that table, and D and trimming were deduced from the DNA. In all, the sample holds approximately 220,000 clones, and 80% to 90% of those were seen once. The biggest ten clones account for over 9.5% of the sample.

Collaborating institutions collected whole blood in K2EDTA tubes following their own protocols. For TCRbeta analysis, collaborators shipped samples as frozen whole blood, isolated PBMCs, or DNA extracted from either of those sample types. The CDR3 runs 15 residues from the cysteine to the phenylalanine. Left in the record is the CDR3 DNA by itself, 45 bases read in frame from the first base. V is pruned by 7 bases and J by 6 bases, leaving 8 bases of the junction without a gene match. Per the germline V gene (reference sequence), MNHNY is the CDR1 and SVGAGI is the CDR2. Note on this clone: Its antigen has not been determined. No base qualities exist here, and no much larger clone lies one base off it.

The chain is made from TRBV6-6 and TRBJ1-5; 11 bases in the middle match TRBD1. The specimen sequenced was peripheral blood. The receptor was derived from a woman at least 80 years old with acute or convalescent COVID-19. The CDR3: CASNPGQGVVQPQHF. At the DNA level, the sequence is TGTGCCAGCAATCCGGGACAGGGGGTGGTTCAGCCCCAGCATTTT.